This TCR beta chain came from a study of beta chain features in type 1 diabetes. Study-wide results and caveats: The study left unresolved whether HLA type influences TCRB rearrangement. Equally in patients and controls, PCR might preferentially amplify shorter templates. Shortening of TCRB CDR3s, moderate but significant, appeared in all four CD4+ subsets of Type 1 diabetes patients.

V shed 2 bases and J shed 4 bases, with 11 bases lying between them. Looked up from germline, CDR1 is SEHNR and CDR2 is FQNEAQ (reference sequence). CDR3 length: 14 residues. The isolated RNA, all of it, was reverse transcribed, so expressed TCRB transcripts were what got sequenced. An average about 3.8 million reads came from naive, central memory and regulatory T cell samples. Using immunoSEQ multiplex PCR, the repertoire was profiled, and TCRdb retains in-frame clones only, with some absent. Of over 25,000 clones listed, roughly 50% are singletons. About this clone itself: Antigen specificity is unknown.

Staining for CD45RO/CCR7/CD25/CD127/CD95/CD27 allowed sorting of CD4+ naive, central memory, regulatory and stem cell-like memory cells. The sequenced sample consisted of Tregs from blood. V and J are TRBV7-9 and TRBJ1-1, with D possibly matching TRBD1 (5 bases). The source of this sequence is a woman aged 18-29 years with type 1 diabetes. This chain's CDR3 is CASSLHNQGTEAFF. DNA of the CDR3: TGTGCCAGCAGCTTACACAACCAGGGCACTGAAGCTTTCTTT.